The rows below give T cell receptor beta chains drawn from one sample of a study of blood T cell repertoires in COVID-19. Measured with immunoSEQ multiplex PCR; TCRdb has only the in-frame clones, and not every one. This table has about 210,000 clones, 81% appearing once. Sequencing was carried out using PBMCs or T cells enriched from blood (not recorded which). The receptors originated from a woman aged 45-59 years with acute COVID-19. The CDR3 runs from the conserved cysteine through the conserved F or W. D genes are given only for firm matches. The listing skips clone size in some rows; elsewhere it reads once, few, many or a size class.

V: TRBV12-3/TRBV12-4
size: NA
D: TRBD1
J: TRBJ1-1
DNA: TGTGCCAGCAGTCTACAGGGGTACACTGAAGCTTTCTTT
CDR3: CASSLQGYTEAFF

V: TRBV6-2/TRBV6-3
size: once
D: TRBD2
J: TRBJ2-5
DNA: TGTGCCAGCAGCTTCGCTAGCGGGGGGGCGCAAGAGACCCAGTACTTC
CDR3: CASSFASGGAQETQYF

V: TRBV19
size: NA
D: TRBD1
J: TRBJ2-1
DNA: TGTGCCAGTAGTCGAGTGGGACAGGGCTACAATGAGCAGTTCTTC
CDR3: CASSRVGQGYNEQFF

V: TRBV5-1
size: once
D: NA
J: TRBJ2-7
DNA: TGCGCCAGCAGCTTGGGAAGGACAGACAGCTCCTACGAGCAGTACTTC
CDR3: CASSLGRTDSSYEQYF

V: TRBV11-3
size: NA
D: TRBD2
J: TRBJ2-5
DNA: TGTGCCAGCAGCTTTCTCGGGGGGGATCAAGAGACCCAGTACTTC
CDR3: CASSFLGGDQETQYF

V: TRBV7-2
size: NA
D: NA
J: TRBJ1-1
DNA: TGTGCCAGCAGCGCCCAGGGGTACACTGAAGCTTTCTTT
CDR3: CASSAQGYTEAFF

V: TRBV11-3
size: NA
D: NA
J: TRBJ2-7
DNA: TGTGCCAGCAGCTTAGATAGCAGGGCCCCTCAAGACGAGCAGTACTTC
CDR3: CASSLDSRAPQDEQYF

V: TRBV28
size: NA
D: TRBD1
J: TRBJ2-1
DNA: TGTGCCAGCAGCTGGGGACAGAACAATGAGCAGTTCTTC
CDR3: CASSWGQNNEQFF

V: TRBV6-5
size: NA
D: NA
J: TRBJ2-3
DNA: TGTGCCAGCAGTTACTTTTCCCAGGGCGAAACGCAGTATTTT
CDR3: CASSYFSQGETQYF

V: TRBV29-1
size: once
D: TRBD1
J: TRBJ2-1
DNA: TGCAGCCTATATTTGGGGGAACAGGGGGCCGGCAATGAGCAGTTCTTC
CDR3: CSLYLGEQGAGNEQFF

V: TRBV18
size: NA
D: TRBD2
J: TRBJ2-7
DNA: TGTGCCAGCTCACCCGGACTAGCGGGGAGGTACGAGCAGTACTTC
CDR3: CASSPGLAGRYEQYF

V: TRBV10-3
size: NA
D: NA
J: TRBJ2-3
DNA: TGTGCCATCAGTGATTTTGCGGGCCAGACAGATACGCAGTATTTT
CDR3: CAISDFAGQTDTQYF

V: TRBV6-5
size: NA
D: NA
J: TRBJ1-1
DNA: TGTGCCAGCAGTTACTCGACGGGATCGAACACTGAAGCTTTCTTT
CDR3: CASSYSTGSNTEAFF

V: TRBV28
size: NA
D: NA
J: TRBJ1-5
DNA: TGTGCCAGCAGTTTCGGGGGTCCCGGGAATCAGCCCCAGCATTTT
CDR3: CASSFGGPGNQPQHF

V: TRBV3-1/TRBV3-2
size: NA
D: TRBD2
J: TRBJ2-2
DNA: TGTGCCAGCAGCCGTCTAGTCGGGAGGCCAGACACCGGGGAGCTGTTTTTT
CDR3: CASSRLVGRPDTGELFF

V: TRBV4-1
size: once
D: NA
J: TRBJ2-5
DNA: TGCGCCAGCAGCCAAGAACTAGTCCAAGAGACCCAGTACTTC
CDR3: CASSQELVQETQYF

V: TRBV7-2
size: NA
D: TRBD2
J: TRBJ2-5
DNA: TGTGCCAGCAGCTGGGGGAGGGAGGAGACCCAGTACTTC
CDR3: CASSWGREETQYF

V: TRBV5-5
size: NA
D: TRBD1
J: TRBJ1-4
DNA: TGTGCCAGCAGCTTGCCTGGGACAGGGGGGCTGCCTAATGAAAAACTGTTTTTT
CDR3: CASSLPGTGGLPNEKLFF

V: TRBV6-2/TRBV6-3
size: NA
D: TRBD1
J: TRBJ2-7
DNA: TGTGCCAGCAGTTGGGACAGGACCTACGAGCAGTACTTC
CDR3: CASSWDRTYEQYF

V: TRBV9
size: NA
D: NA
J: TRBJ2-7
DNA: TGTGCCAGCAGCGCCACAGGGAACTCCTACGAGCAGTACTTC
CDR3: CASSATGNSYEQYF

V: TRBV5-6
size: NA
D: TRBD1
J: TRBJ1-2
DNA: TGTGCCAGCAGCTTGAGTGATCAGGGGGCGCCTCGGGGCTACACCTTC
CDR3: CASSLSDQGAPRGYTF

V: TRBV28
size: NA
D: TRBD1
J: TRBJ2-1
DNA: TGTGCCAGCAGCGAGACCGGGACAGGACACCCCTGGCAGTTCTTC
CDR3: CASSETGTGHPWQFF

V: TRBV5-1
size: NA
D: TRBD2
J: TRBJ2-3
DNA: TGCGCCAGCAGCCCCCGAGGGCGGGGGGGCCAAGATACGCAGTATTTT
CDR3: CASSPRGRGGQDTQYF

V: TRBV7-9
size: NA
D: NA
J: TRBJ2-7
DNA: TGTGCCAGCAGCTTAAGCGGTAACGAGCAGTACTTC
CDR3: CASSLSGNEQYF

V: TRBV7-6
size: NA
D: TRBD2
J: TRBJ2-7
DNA: TGTGCCAGCAGCTTACTCGGGACTAGCGGTCTCCAGTACTTC
CDR3: CASSLLGTSGLQYF

V: TRBV5-6
size: many
D: TRBD2
J: TRBJ2-3
DNA: TGTGCCAGCAGCTCACGTTTCGCCTTAGCGGGAGAAACAGATACGCAGTATTTT
CDR3: CASSSRFALAGETDTQYF

V: TRBV7-6
size: NA
D: NA
J: TRBJ2-2
DNA: TGTGCCAGCAGAAGAGGACAGACCGGGGAGCTGTTTTTT
CDR3: CASRRGQTGELFF

V: TRBV11-3
size: NA
D: NA
J: TRBJ1-4
DNA: TGTGCCAGCAGCTTCCTACGACAGGCGAGGAATGAAAAACTGTTTTTT
CDR3: CASSFLRQARNEKLFF

V: TRBV7-3
size: NA
D: TRBD1
J: TRBJ1-1
DNA: TGTGCCAGCAGCGCCGGGACAGCGAACACTGAAGCTTTCTTT
CDR3: CASSAGTANTEAFF

V: TRBV19
size: NA
D: TRBD1
J: TRBJ1-5
DNA: TGTGCCAGTAGTACAAAACAGGGGTTGGATCAGCCCCAGCATTTT
CDR3: CASSTKQGLDQPQHF

V: TRBV6-5
size: NA
D: TRBD2
J: TRBJ2-7
DNA: TGTGCCATCGGGGGGATGACCTCCAACAGCTACGAGCAGTACTTC
CDR3: CAIGGMTSNSYEQYF

V: TRBV9
size: NA
D: NA
J: TRBJ2-6
DNA: TGTGCCAGCAGCCCCGGCGGGCTTTCAGGGGCCAACGTCCTGACTTTC
CDR3: CASSPGGLSGANVLTF

V: TRBV5-1
size: NA
D: NA
J: TRBJ1-3
DNA: TGCGCCAGCAGCTTGGCAGGACAAACAGGAAACACCATATATTTT
CDR3: CASSLAGQTGNTIYF

V: TRBV6-2/TRBV6-3
size: NA
D: TRBD2
J: TRBJ2-7
DNA: TGTGCCAGCAGTTACTCTGGGGGGGTCGGCAACGAGCAGTACTTC
CDR3: CASSYSGGVGNEQYF

V: TRBV4-3
size: NA
D: NA
J: TRBJ2-7
DNA: TGCGCCAGCAGCCAAGATCTAGGGGACATAAAAGAGTTC
CDR3: CASSQDLGDIKEF